The 3 T cell receptor beta chains reported below all come from one sample, sequenced in a study of blood T cell repertoires in COVID-19 (dated by TCRdb to between 2020 and 2021). Library preparation used the immunoSEQ multiplex PCR assay. Imported from immuneACCESS, the table was reduced by TCRdb to in-frame sequences with V and J called. These copies leave out some clones; in studies compared against another copy, an unresolved V gene accounts for under half, and the cause of the remainder is not known. The sample has some 80,000 clones on record, around 80% of them singletons. Clones ranked in the top ten supply about 12% of the sample. The specimen was peripheral blood. The receptors here all came from a woman aged 40 to 50 with active or convalescent COVID-19.

The rearrangement joins TRBV10-2 to TRBJ1-1; 7 bases are a match to TRBD1. The V and J ends lost 0 bases and 8 bases, in that order; junction bases with no gene match: 3. The length of the CDR3 is 13 residues. Germline loops: CDR1 WSHSY, CDR2 SAAADI. The chain's CDR3 is CASSESGGGEAFF. CDR3 DNA sequence: TGCGCCAGCAGTGAGTCAGGAGGGGGCGAAGCTTTCTTT.

The CDR3, as DNA: TGTGCCAGCAGTTATAGTCATTATCTCTACGAGCAGTACTTC. Its translation: CASSYSHYLYEQYF. This chain uses TRBV28 with TRBJ2-7, with unresolved D. The CDR3 is 14 residues long. V lost 4 bases and J lost 3, with 13 bases in between. The germline V gene has CDR1 MDHEN and CDR2 SYDVKM.

The chain links TRBV12-3 or TRBV12-4 to TRBJ2-1; D is unclear. The CDR3 is made up of 13 amino acids. V was clipped by 3 bases and J by 9 bases, with 12 bases between them. The DNA for the CDR3 is TGTGCCAGCAGTTTTCTCCAGTCGGGTGAGCAGTTCTTC. Translating gives CASSFLQSGEQFF.